The clone carrying this TCR beta chain was seen a handful of times. Sequence at one end of the junction differs from germline and may be a read error. This CDR3 contains 17 residues. Germline values: CDR1 MDHEN, CDR2 SYDVKM. The sample originates from a study of early T cells in non-severe SARS-CoV-2 infection. TCRdb re-analysed the 5' RACE reads in MiXCR, keeping a single row per CDR3 protein. The repertoire holds approximately 30,000 distinct CDR3 sequences, with under 7% as singletons. The V gene is TRBV28, the J gene TRBJ2-3, with 10 bases fitting TRBD2. The TCR was taken from an adult who was a healthcare worker with PCR-confirmed SARS-CoV-2 infection or an uninfected control (not recorded which). Sequencing was carried out using whole blood. CDR3 DNA: TGTGCCAGCGGTTTCTGGCTAGCGGGAGTTGAGGCAGATACGCAGTATTTT. Amino acids: CASGFWLAGVEADTQYF.